What follows describes a single TCR beta chain. Its target is not known. The treatment: oral pan-JAK inhibitor, 5-10 mg twice daily. Reverse transcription of extracted RNA yielded cDNA, which provided the sequencing template. Sequencing used immunoSEQ multiplex PCR; TCRdb keeps in-frame clones, though not all of them. Of about 280,000 clones in the sample, roughly 60% are singletons; the top ten hold around 1.8%. The data are from a study of CD8+ T cells in alopecia areata. About the research overall: For the treated group, dosing was oral tofacitinib at 5 to 10 mg twice daily.

Trimming pared 4 bases from V and 5 bases from J, leaving 2 bases between. Germline V CDR1 and CDR2: LGHNA, YNFKEQ. This CDR3 has 11 amino acids. Study-wide results and caveats: In blood and scalp, many expanded lesional clones persisted during tofacitinib.

The clonotype was recovered from a human donor with alopecia areata. Sequenced here: CD4+ T cells sorted from blood, sampled at week 24, from a patient treated with tofacitinib. V and J are TRBV4-2 and TRBJ1-4; D is unclear. CDR3 sequence: CASSPNEKLFF. For the CDR3, the DNA is TGTGCCAGCAGCCCAAATGAAAAACTGTTTTTT.